The rows below give T cell receptor beta chains drawn from one sample of a study of blood T cell repertoires in COVID-19. Libraries were prepared by immunoSEQ multiplex PCR; TCRdb keeps only in-frame clonotypes and omits some of them. The sample records about 250,000 clones, 86% being singletons. Material: PBMCs or T cells enriched from blood (not recorded which). These receptor sequences come from a man between 18 and 29 years old who had recovered from COVID-19. CDR3s include the opening cysteine and the closing phenylalanine or tryptophan. A D gene is named only where the DNA matches it firmly. Where a row states a size, it is once, few, many or the class of an expanded clone; other rows omit it.

TRBJ1-2 . . TRBV5-6 CASSWSESHYGYTF TGTGCCAGCAGCTGGTCTGAGTCGCACTATGGCTACACCTTC
TRBJ1-1 TRBD1 . TRBV5-1 CASSLGQGPTEAFF TGCGCCAGCAGCTTGGGACAGGGGCCAACTGAAGCTTTCTTT
TRBJ1-2 . . TRBV12-3/TRBV12-4 CASSSTGQGYTF TGTGCCAGCAGTTCGACAGGACAAGGCTACACCTTC
TRBJ2-1 . . TRBV5-4 CASSLAGGVSNEQFF TGTGCCAGCAGCTTGGCAGGAGGGGTGAGCAATGAGCAGTTCTTC
TRBJ2-1 . . TRBV12-3/TRBV12-4 CASSSGRNEQFF TGTGCCAGCAGTTCGGGAAGGAATGAGCAGTTCTTC
TRBJ2-4 . . TRBV7-8 CASSFPTEDIQYF TGTGCCAGCAGCTTCCCGACTGAGGACATTCAGTACTTC
TRBJ1-1 TRBD1 . TRBV11-3 CASSWTGGTEAFF TGTGCCAGCAGCTGGACAGGGGGCACTGAAGCTTTCTTT
TRBJ1-5 . . TRBV2 CASSPIGGAQHF TGTGCCAGCAGTCCCATTGGGGGGGCCCAGCATTTT
TRBJ2-6 . . TRBV28 CASRNRRGESYSGANVLTF TGTGCCAGCCGCAACCGGAGGGGCGAGAGCTACTCTGGGGCCAACGTCCTGACTTTC
TRBJ1-2 . . TRBV29-1 CSVSGGPSGGYTF TGCAGCGTTTCTGGTGGGCCCTCAGGAGGCTACACCTTC
TRBJ2-1 TRBD1 . TRBV10-3 CAISGGQANNEQFF TGTGCCATCAGTGGCGGACAGGCCAACAATGAGCAGTTCTTC
TRBJ2-1 TRBD1 . TRBV9 CASSALAPNRGLVYNEQFF TGTGCCAGCAGCGCCTTAGCCCCTAACAGGGGGCTGGTCTACAATGAGCAGTTCTTC
TRBJ2-1 . . TRBV5-4 CASSRGTDEQFF TGTGCCAGCAGCCGCGGGACCGATGAGCAGTTCTTC
TRBJ2-3 TRBD1 . TRBV10-1 CASSLGQGPDTQYF TGCGCCAGCAGTCTCGGACAGGGGCCAGATACGCAGTATTTT
TRBJ2-7 . once TRBV27 CASRGQSSYEQYF TGTGCCAGCAGAGGACAGAGCTCCTACGAGCAGTACTTC
TRBJ2-4 . . TRBV29-1 CSVGVAKNIQYF TGCAGCGTAGGGGTAGCCAAAAACATTCAGTACTTC
TRBJ2-1 . . TRBV5-4 CASSLDTGRQFF TGTGCCAGCAGCTTGGATACAGGGCGGCAGTTCTTC
TRBJ1-1 TRBD1 . TRBV5-1 CASGQGMNTEAFF TGCGCCAGCGGACAGGGGATGAACACTGAAGCTTTCTTT
TRBJ2-5 . . TRBV5-8 CASSKLGSPALQETQYF TGTGCCAGCAGCAAACTAGGGAGTCCCGCACTTCAAGAGACCCAGTACTTC
TRBJ1-6 . . TRBV24-1 CATSDFREGSVSPLHF TGTGCCACCAGTGATTTTCGGGAGGGGAGTGTTTCACCCCTCCACTTT
TRBJ2-1 TRBD2 . TRBV11-3 CASTSDRGSANEQFF TGTGCCAGCACCAGTGATCGCGGGAGTGCCAATGAGCAGTTCTTC
TRBJ1-5 . once TRBV7-2 CASSPRQDSYNQPQHF TGTGCCAGCAGCCCCAGGCAGGACAGCTACAATCAGCCCCAGCATTTT
TRBJ2-5 TRBD1 . TRBV6-6 CASKIRDRGPETQYF TGTGCCAGCAAAATAAGGGACAGGGGGCCGGAGACCCAGTACTTC
TRBJ2-3 . . TRBV27 CASSFPADTQYF TGTGCCAGCAGTTTTCCCGCAGATACGCAGTATTTT
TRBJ1-1 . . TRBV18 CASSRSRGLNTEAFF TGTGCCAGCTCACGATCCAGGGGTTTGAACACTGAAGCTTTCTTT
TRBJ1-1 TRBD1 . TRBV11-3 CASSQTGSDSTEAFF TGTGCCAGCAGCCAGACAGGGAGTGATAGCACTGAAGCTTTCTTT
TRBJ1-1 . . TRBV12-3/TRBV12-4 CASSGQNTEAFF TGTGCCAGCAGCGGACAGAACACTGAAGCTTTCTTT
TRBJ1-3 . few TRBV6-1 CASSEPGIWAGNTIYF TGTGCCAGCAGTGAGCCGGGTATTTGGGCTGGAAACACCATATATTTT
TRBJ2-2 TRBD1 few TRBV3-1/TRBV3-2 CASSPGTENTGELFF TGTGCCAGCAGCCCCGGGACAGAGAACACCGGGGAGCTGTTTTTT
TRBJ2-5 . . TRBV6-5 CASSMSGGQETQYF TGTGCCAGCAGCATGTCAGGGGGGCAAGAGACCCAGTACTTC
TRBJ1-1 . . TRBV10-1 CASSEGYRDRAFF TGCGCCAGCAGTGAGGGGTATCGGGATCGGGCTTTCTTT
TRBJ1-2 TRBD1 . TRBV5-1 CASSQGRDRGTYGYTF TGCGCCAGCAGCCAGGGGCGGGACAGGGGGACCTATGGCTACACCTTC
TRBJ2-6 . once TRBV19 CASSRARASGANVLTF TGTGCCAGTAGTCGGGCGAGGGCCTCTGGGGCCAACGTCCTGACTTTC
TRBJ2-7 TRBD1 . TRBV4-2 CASSQEGQGDYEQYF TGTGCCAGCAGCCAAGAGGGACAGGGTGATTACGAGCAGTACTTC
TRBJ2-5 TRBD2 . TRBV3-1/TRBV3-2 CASSRNAGGAGETQYF TGTGCCAGCAGCCGCAATGCGGGGGGGGCGGGAGAGACCCAGTACTTC
TRBJ2-1 . . TRBV2 CASSEKRPIFNEQFF TGTGCCAGCAGTGAGAAGCGGCCTATTTTCAATGAGCAGTTCTTC
TRBJ2-1 TRBD2 . TRBV13 CASSLGLERYEQFF TGTGCCAGCAGCCTCGGACTAGAGAGGTATGAGCAGTTCTTC
TRBJ1-2 TRBD1 . TRBV7-2 CASSRDRELSNGYTF TGTGCCAGCAGCAGGGACAGGGAGCTTTCCAATGGCTACACCTTC
TRBJ2-7 TRBD2 few TRBV19 CASSIEGGLAAPYEQYF TGTGCCAGTAGTATAGAGGGGGGACTAGCAGCCCCCTACGAGCAGTACTTC
TRBJ1-2 . . TRBV29-1 CSVEGPQGSNYGYTF TGCAGCGTTGAGGGCCCTCAGGGTTCTAACTATGGCTACACCTTC
TRBJ1-1 TRBD1 . TRBV10-2 CASGGQGPREAFF TGCGCCAGCGGAGGACAGGGGCCCAGGGAAGCTTTCTTT
TRBJ2-2 . . TRBV24-1 CATSDPLDTGELFF TGTGCCACCAGTGACCCGCTAGACACCGGGGAGCTGTTTTTT
TRBJ2-7 TRBD1 . TRBV4-1 CASSPSPHRGYEQYF TGCGCCAGCAGCCCTTCGCCTCACAGGGGCTACGAGCAGTACTTC
TRBJ1-1 . few TRBV19 CASTSGGANTEAFF TGTGCCAGTACCTCCGGTGGAGCGAACACTGAAGCTTTCTTT
TRBJ2-1 . . TRBV28 CASSLPGRDSYNEQFF TGTGCCAGCAGTTTACCGGGCAGGGACTCCTACAATGAGCAGTTCTTC
TRBJ2-1 TRBD2 . TRBV5-4 CASSLEVAGGLESSYNEQFF TGTGCCAGCAGCTTGGAAGTAGCGGGAGGCCTCGAGAGCTCCTACAATGAGCAGTTCTTC
TRBJ1-1 . . TRBV2 CALQGNTEAFF TGTGCCCTACAGGGGAACACTGAAGCTTTCTTT
TRBJ2-5 TRBD1 . TRBV9 CASSIQGGYETQYF TGTGCCAGCAGCATACAGGGGGGTTATGAGACCCAGTACTTC
TRBJ1-6 TRBD1 . TRBV9 CASSVGGRGDSPLHF TGTGCCAGCAGCGTAGGGGGCAGGGGGGATTCACCCCTCCACTTT